A single sample gave rise to the 29 T cell receptor beta chains below, sequenced in a study of cytomegalovirus exposure and HLA in healthy donors. The PCR made use of 60 Vbeta and 13 Jbeta primers. Data came from immunoSEQ multiplex PCR; TCRdb stores just in-frame clones and leaves some out. The sample yields approximately 190,000 clones, 84% seen once. The sequencing sample was made of PBMCs. The source of these receptors is a woman aged 45-65 years in good health and CMV-seropositive.

The chain links TRBV7-8 to TRBJ1-5; unclear D gene. CDR3 length equals 17 residues. In germline, CDR1 is SGHVS, CDR2 FQNEAQ. V lost 1 base to trimming and J lost 3 bases, with 16 bases between them. CDR3 region: CASSLGGRSLVNQPQHF. The DNA for the CDR3 is TGTGCCAGCAGCTTAGGAGGTAGGAGCCTAGTCAATCAGCCCCAGCATTTT.

In its sample, this clone was seen once. The chain is built from TRBV19 and TRBJ1-6; a weak D match, TRBD1 (5 bases). Trimming cost V 2 bases and J 10 bases, with 12 bases left between them. The CDR3 covers 14 residues. The germline V gene encodes CDR1 LNHDA and CDR2 SQIVND (reference sequence). The CDR3, as DNA: TGTGCCAGTAGTATAAGGGGATTGGACTCACCCCTCCACTTT. As protein: CASSIRGLDSPLHF.

J is TRBJ1-3 and V is TRBV5-4; 9 bases match TRBD1. Germline CDR1 is SGHNT and CDR2 is YYREEE (reference sequence). V lost 4 bases to trimming and J lost 4 bases; unmatched junction nucleotides: 6. The CDR3 is 15 amino acids. The CDR3 bases are TGTGCCAGCAGCACCGGACAGGGGACCGGAAACACCATATATTTT. Translated, it gives CASSTGQGTGNTIYF.

Regarding this clone: Additional DNA sequences in this sample encode the identical CDR3. The V gene is TRBV7-9, the J gene TRBJ1-3, with TRBD1 as a possible D gene (6 bases). CDR1 and CDR2 from the germline V gene are SEHNR and FQNEAQ (reference sequence). Trimming removed 0 bases at V and 2 bases at J, with 8 bases between. The CDR3 consists of 15 residues. In DNA, the CDR3 is TGTGCCAGCAGCTTAGCGGGGGCCCCTGGAAACACCATATATTTT. Protein: CASSLAGAPGNTIYF. Full variable domain (missing parts from reference TRBV7-9 and TRBJ1-3): DTGVSQNPRHKITKRGQNVTFRCDPISEHNRLYWYRQTLGQGPEFLTYFQNEAQLEKSRLLSDRFSAERPKGSFSTLEIQRTEQGDSAMYLCASSLAGAPGNTIYFGEGSWLTVV.

This clone showed up just once. V and J are TRBV4-2 and TRBJ1-2; D gene ambiguous. Trimming took off 0 bases at V and 0 bases at J, with 11 bases between the two ends. The CDR3 contains 16 residues. Germline CDR1 and CDR2: LGHNA and YNFKEQ. The CDR3 protein is CASSQDILAANYGYTF. The CDR3, as DNA: TGTGCCAGCAGCCAAGATATTTTGGCGGCTAACTATGGCTACACCTTC.

This clone was observed a handful of times. The chain links TRBV19 to TRBJ2-5; 10 bases agree with TRBD1. The CDR3 is 15 amino acids. Per the germline V gene, CDR1 is LNHDA and CDR2 is SQIVND (reference sequence). V was clipped by 4 bases and J by 7 bases; unmatched bases: 9. The chain's CDR3 is CASSTRQGARGTQYF. DNA for the CDR3: TGTGCCAGTAGTACTCGACAGGGGGCTCGGGGGACCCAGTACTTC.

V usage is TRBV4-3 and J usage is TRBJ2-2, with 7 bases lining up with TRBD1. Germline-derived CDR1 and CDR2 are LGHNA and YSLEER. The CDR3 has 17 amino acids. V trimming: 4 bases; J trimming: 0 bases; junction bases outside the gene matches: 8. The CDR3 reads CASSRARDSANTGELFF. CDR3 in DNA: TGCGCCAGCAGCCGAGCCCGGGACAGCGCGAACACCGGGGAGCTGTTTTTT.

J is TRBJ1-1 and V is TRBV29-1; 8 bases match TRBD1. With 6 bases clipped from V and 4 bases from J, the junction kept 7 bases outside the gene matches. The CDR3 consists of 13 residues. Germline assignment: CDR1 SQVTM and CDR2 ANQGSEA. CDR3 nucleotide sequence: TGCAGCGTAGTACAGGGGGGCGGCACTGAAGCTTTCTTT. This gives the protein CSVVQGGGTEAFF.

The genes are TRBV28 and TRBJ1-4; 9 nucleotides match TRBD1. V trimming: 6 bases; J trimming: 15 bases; junction bases outside the gene matches: 17. Germline V lookup: CDR1 MDHEN, CDR2 SYDVKM. This CDR3 has 15 amino acids. CDR3 in amino acids: CASRKPGQGTLGVFF. CDR3 nucleotide sequence: TGTGCCAGCAGAAAACCGGGACAGGGCACCCTGGGGGTGTTTTTT.

The rearrangement uses TRBV27 and TRBJ1-1; TRBD1 matches at 8 bases. CDR1 is MNHEY and CDR2 is SMNVEV in the germline V gene (reference sequence). This CDR3 has 13 amino acids. With V trimmed by 7 bases and J by 5 bases, 6 bases remained unmatched. CDR3 in amino acids: CASTSQGATEAFF. As DNA, the CDR3 is TGTGCCAGCACTTCCCAGGGGGCAACTGAAGCTTTCTTT.

This rearrangement joins TRBV7-9 to TRBJ1-1; no clear D gene. Germline V CDR1 and CDR2: SEHNR, FQNEAQ (reference sequence). The CDR3 covers 13 residues. V was shortened by 6 bases and J by 2 bases, with 10 bases between the two germline ends. The DNA for the CDR3 is TGTGCCAGCAGTTTTAAAAGCAACACTGAAGCTTTCTTT. It is translated as CASSFKSNTEAFF.

This clone was counted only a few times. The chain is built from TRBV10-3 and TRBJ2-7, with 12 bases lining up with TRBD2. The length of the CDR3 is 16 residues. J gave up 1 base and V 2 bases, and 3 bases lay outside the gene matches. The germline CDR1 and CDR2 sequences are ENHRY and SYGVKD. In nucleotides, the CDR3 is TGTGCCATCAGTGAGACCGGGACTAGCGGGTCCTACGAGCAGTACTTC. Translating gives CAISETGTSGSYEQYF.

This chain joins TRBV6-1 and TRBJ1-1, with a possible D match to TRBD1 (6 bases). CDR3 size: 14 residues. Trimming removed 8 bases from V and 5 bases from J, with 18 bases in between. CDR1 is MNHNS and CDR2 is SASEGT in the germline V gene. The CDR3 DNA is TGTGCCAGCCCAGGGAGGGGGGGGGTGACTGAAGCTTTCTTT. This gives the protein CASPGRGGVTEAFF.

Only a few counts were recorded for this clone. The V and J genes are TRBV5-6 and TRBJ1-1; a possible D gene is TRBD1 (6 bases). This CDR3 spans 15 amino acids. The germline V gene has CDR1 SGHDT and CDR2 YYEEEE. Trimming removed 2 bases from V and 4 bases from J, with 15 bases in between. CDR3: CASSFRAGDGTEAFF. CDR3 in DNA: TGTGCCAGCAGCTTCAGGGCAGGGGATGGCACTGAAGCTTTCTTT. Supplemented by reference TRBV5-6 and TRBJ1-1, the full variable domain reads DAGVTQSPTHLIKTRGQQVTLRCSPKSGHDTVSWYQQALGQGPQFIFQYYEEEERQRGNFPDRFSGHQFPNYSSELNVNALLLGDSALYLCASSFRAGDGTEAFFGQGTRLTVV.

The genes are TRBV6-5 and TRBJ2-2; possibly TRBD1 for D (7 bases). Deletions cut 6 bases from V and 6 bases from J, with 14 bases between. Per germline, CDR1 MNHEY and CDR2 SVGAGI. The CDR3 runs 14 residues. The chain's CDR3 is CASRYRGGPGELFF. Written as DNA, the CDR3 is TGTGCCAGCAGGTACAGGGGAGGTCCCGGGGAGCTGTTTTTT.

This clone came up a few times. The V and J genes are TRBV6-5 and TRBJ1-1; D unclear. The CDR3 is 12 amino acids. Per the germline V gene, CDR1 is MNHEY and CDR2 is SVGAGI. Trimming took 6 bases from V and 2 from J, leaving 7 bases between them. The CDR3 coding sequence is TGTGCCAGCAGGAGAGCAAACACTGAAGCTTTCTTT. Protein: CASRRANTEAFF.

The rearrangement links TRBV7-2 to TRBJ1-6; D is uncertain. The germline V gene encodes CDR1 SGHTA and CDR2 FQGNSA. Deletions cut 5 bases from V and 13 bases from J, with 12 bases between. This CDR3 is 12 amino acids long. The CDR3 DNA follows: TGTGCCAGCAGCCCTCTCCCGGGGCCCCTCCACTTT. Translating gives CASSPLPGPLHF.

This clone turned up a few times. The gene calls are TRBV4-3 and TRBJ1-4; D remains ambiguous. Trimming removed 0 bases from V and 0 bases from J, with 8 bases in between. This CDR3 is 16 amino acids long. Germline V CDR1 and CDR2: LGHNA, YSLEER. The CDR3 is CASSQDGYATNEKLFF. The CDR3 region has the DNA TGCGCCAGCAGCCAAGACGGGTATGCAACTAATGAAAAACTGTTTTTT.

The sample holds a few counts of this clone. The CDR3 nucleotides are TGCGCCAGCAGCTTGGACGCGGCCGGCACAGATACGCAGTATTTT. It codes for CASSLDAAGTDTQYF. This chain connects TRBV5-1 to TRBJ2-3; D is unresolved. V was trimmed by 0 bases and J by 1 base, leaving 9 bases between them. Per the germline V gene, CDR1 is SGHRS and CDR2 is YFSETQ. This CDR3 contains 15 residues. The whole variable domain, remainder taken from reference TRBV5-1 and TRBJ2-3, is KAGVTQTPRYLIKTRGQQVTLSCSPISGHRSVSWYQQTPGQGLQFLFEYFSETQRNKGNFPGRFSGRQFSNSRSEMNVSTLELGDSALYLCASSLDAAGTDTQYFGPGTRLTVL.

The V gene is TRBV28, the J gene TRBJ2-6; TRBD1 aligns across 7 bases. This CDR3 comprises 15 residues. With 7 bases clipped from V and 0 bases from J, the junction kept 3 bases outside the gene matches. The germline V gene has CDR1 MDHEN and CDR2 SYDVKM. The CDR3 bases are TGTGCCAGCAAGGGGGCCATCTCTGGGGCCAACGTCCTGACTTTC. As protein: CASKGAISGANVLTF.

V usage is TRBV6-6 and J usage is TRBJ2-5; D may be TRBD2 (6 bases). This CDR3 is built from 16 residues. The V end lost 5 bases, the J end lost 2 bases, and 18 bases lay between the germline ends. Germline CDR1 is MNHNY and CDR2 is SVGAGI (reference sequence). CDR3 in amino acids: CASSRLAGSIQETQYF. The CDR3 DNA follows: TGTGCCAGCAGTCGCCTAGCCGGGAGTATACAAGAGACCCAGTACTTC.

This chain joins TRBV5-8 and TRBJ2-2; TRBD1 might be the D (6 bases). V lost 4 bases and J 0 bases, leaving 10 bases between the germline ends. The germline V gene encodes CDR1 SGHTS and CDR2 YDEGEE. The CDR3 length is 15 residues. Written as DNA, the CDR3 is TGTGCCAGCAGCCCGGGACATTCGAACACCGGGGAGCTGTTTTTT. Residues: CASSPGHSNTGELFF.

Concerning this clone itself: In the same sample, other DNA sequences code for this CDR3. This sequence joins TRBV6-5 and TRBJ1-5, with D possibly being TRBD1 (5 bases). V lost 5 bases and J 4 bases, leaving 9 bases between the germline ends. Per the germline V gene, CDR1 is MNHEY and CDR2 is SVGAGI. This CDR3 region has 13 residues. CDR3 coding DNA: TGTGCCAGCAGTGAAACAGGAAATCAGCCCCAGCATTTT. This codes for CASSETGNQPQHF.

The chain joins TRBV7-9 to TRBJ2-3, with D hard to call. Germline V CDR1 and CDR2: SEHNR, FQNEAQ (reference sequence). The CDR3 runs 13 residues. Trimming shortened V by 3 bases and J by 7 bases, and 11 bases separated the two germline ends. CDR3 protein: CASSFPGFNTQYF. The DNA of the CDR3 is TGTGCCAGCAGCTTCCCCGGGTTCAATACGCAGTATTTT.

This chain uses TRBV6-1 with TRBJ2-7; possibly TRBD1 for D (6 bases). The germline V and J ends were trimmed by 4 bases and 4 bases, with 14 bases remaining between them. The CDR3 totals 14 residues. The germline gives CDR1 MNHNS, CDR2 SASEGT. CDR3 region: CASSVVRGEYEQYF. CDR3 nucleotide sequence: TGTGCCAGCAGTGTTGTCAGGGGTGAATACGAGCAGTACTTC.

V usage is TRBV6-5 and J usage is TRBJ1-5; the D gene is possibly TRBD1 (6 bases). Trimming took 10 bases from V and 6 from J, leaving 22 bases between them. The CDR3 has 15 amino acids. Germline CDR1 reads MNHEY; CDR2 reads SVGAGI. CDR3 sequence reads: CATRQPGGGSQPQHF. The CDR3 DNA follows: TGTGCCACCCGGCAACCGGGCGGGGGCAGTCAGCCCCAGCATTTT.

The chain couples TRBV7-2 to TRBJ1-6; D is undetermined. Germline V lookup: CDR1 SGHTA, CDR2 FQGNSA. The V gene lost 3 bases and the J gene lost 9 bases, with 12 bases spanning the gap. This CDR3 has 14 amino acids. Here the CDR3 DNA reads TGTGCCAGCAGCTTGGAGGTTCGGGTTTCACCCCTCCACTTT. Its translation: CASSLEVRVSPLHF.

This clone was counted a single time. The chain couples TRBV9 to TRBJ1-3, with a possible D match to TRBD1 (5 bases). Trimming pared 0 bases from V and 1 base from J, leaving 14 bases between. Germline assignment: CDR1 SGDLS and CDR2 YYNGEE. The length of the CDR3 is 17 residues. CDR3 in amino acids: CASSVETARSSGNTIYF. CDR3 nucleotide sequence: TGTGCCAGCAGCGTAGAGACAGCAAGATCTTCTGGAAACACCATATATTTT. Full variable domain (remainder filled in from reference TRBV9 and TRBJ1-3): DSGVTQTPKHLITATGQRVTLRCSPRSGDLSVYWYQQSLDQGLQFLIQYYNGEERAKGNILERFSAQQFPDLHSELNLSSLELGDSALYFCASSVETARSSGNTIYFGEGSWLTVV.

The rearrangement links TRBV29-1 to TRBJ2-3; D remains unclear. The CDR3 is made up of 16 amino acids. Germline V gene data show CDR1 as SQVTM and CDR2 as ANQGSEA. V was trimmed by 0 bases and J by 2 bases, leaving 15 bases between them. The chain's CDR3 is CSVEDLLVVSTDTQYF. The CDR3 DNA reads as TGCAGCGTTGAAGATCTTCTAGTGGTGTCCACAGATACGCAGTATTTT.